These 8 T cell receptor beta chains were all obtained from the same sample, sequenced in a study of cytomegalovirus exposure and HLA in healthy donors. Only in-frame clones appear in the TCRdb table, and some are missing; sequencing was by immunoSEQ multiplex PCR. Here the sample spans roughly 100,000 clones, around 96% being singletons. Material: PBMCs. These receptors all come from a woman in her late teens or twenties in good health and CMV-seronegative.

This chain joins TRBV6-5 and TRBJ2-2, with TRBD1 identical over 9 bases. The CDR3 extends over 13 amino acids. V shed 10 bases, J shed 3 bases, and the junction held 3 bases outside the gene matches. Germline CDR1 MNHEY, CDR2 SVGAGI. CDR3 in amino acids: CATRTGDTGELFF. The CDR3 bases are TGTGCCACCAGGACAGGGGACACCGGGGAGCTGTTTTTT.

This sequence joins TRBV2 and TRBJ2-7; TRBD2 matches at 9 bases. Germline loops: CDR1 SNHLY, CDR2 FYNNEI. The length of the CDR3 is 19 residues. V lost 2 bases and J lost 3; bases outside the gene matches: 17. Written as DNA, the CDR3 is TGTGCCAGCAGTGAACTTTTGGGACCGGGGGGACTAGCTCTCTACGAGCAGTACTTC. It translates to CASSELLGPGGLALYEQYF.

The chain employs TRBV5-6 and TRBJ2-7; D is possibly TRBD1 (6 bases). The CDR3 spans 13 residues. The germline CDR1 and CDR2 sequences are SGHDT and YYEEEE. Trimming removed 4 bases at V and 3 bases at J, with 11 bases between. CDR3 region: CASSDQQGYEQYF. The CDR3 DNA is TGTGCCAGCAGCGACCAACAGGGCTACGAGCAGTACTTC. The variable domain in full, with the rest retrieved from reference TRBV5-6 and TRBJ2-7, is DAGVTQSPTHLIKTRGQQVTLRCSPKSGHDTVSWYQQALGQGPQFIFQYYEEEERQRGNFPDRFSGHQFPNYSSELNVNALLLGDSALYLCASSDQQGYEQYFGPGTRLTVT.

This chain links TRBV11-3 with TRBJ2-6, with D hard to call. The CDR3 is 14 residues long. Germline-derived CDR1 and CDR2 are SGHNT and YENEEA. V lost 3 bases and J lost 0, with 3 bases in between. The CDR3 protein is CASSFRSGANVLTF. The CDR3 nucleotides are TGTGCCAGCAGCTTTCGCTCTGGGGCCAACGTCCTGACTTTC.

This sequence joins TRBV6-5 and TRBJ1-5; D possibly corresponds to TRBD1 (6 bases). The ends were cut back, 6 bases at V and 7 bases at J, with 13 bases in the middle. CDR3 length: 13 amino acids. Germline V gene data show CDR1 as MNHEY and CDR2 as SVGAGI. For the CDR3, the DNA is TGTGCCAGCAGGGGGGACATTAAACAGCCCCAGCATTTT. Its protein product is CASRGDIKQPQHF.

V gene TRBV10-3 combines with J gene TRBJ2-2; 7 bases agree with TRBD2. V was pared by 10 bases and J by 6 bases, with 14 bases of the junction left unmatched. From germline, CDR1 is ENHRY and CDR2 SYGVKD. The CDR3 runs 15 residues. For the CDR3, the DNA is TGTGCCACGCGGGGCGGGAGTCTGCTCGCCGGGGAGCTGTTTTTT. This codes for CATRGGSLLAGELFF.

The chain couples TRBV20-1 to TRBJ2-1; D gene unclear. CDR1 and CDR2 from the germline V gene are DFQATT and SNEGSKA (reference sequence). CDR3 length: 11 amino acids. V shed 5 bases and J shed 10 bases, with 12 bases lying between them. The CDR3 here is CSAQTNREQFF. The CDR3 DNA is TGCAGTGCTCAGACAAATCGAGAGCAGTTCTTC.

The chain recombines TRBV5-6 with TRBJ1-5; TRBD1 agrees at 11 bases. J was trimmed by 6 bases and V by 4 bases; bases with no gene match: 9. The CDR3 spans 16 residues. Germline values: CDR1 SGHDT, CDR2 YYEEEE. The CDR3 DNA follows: TGTGCCAGCAGCGGACCCGGGACAGGGGGTAGTCAGCCCCAGCATTTT. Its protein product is CASSGPGTGGSQPQHF.